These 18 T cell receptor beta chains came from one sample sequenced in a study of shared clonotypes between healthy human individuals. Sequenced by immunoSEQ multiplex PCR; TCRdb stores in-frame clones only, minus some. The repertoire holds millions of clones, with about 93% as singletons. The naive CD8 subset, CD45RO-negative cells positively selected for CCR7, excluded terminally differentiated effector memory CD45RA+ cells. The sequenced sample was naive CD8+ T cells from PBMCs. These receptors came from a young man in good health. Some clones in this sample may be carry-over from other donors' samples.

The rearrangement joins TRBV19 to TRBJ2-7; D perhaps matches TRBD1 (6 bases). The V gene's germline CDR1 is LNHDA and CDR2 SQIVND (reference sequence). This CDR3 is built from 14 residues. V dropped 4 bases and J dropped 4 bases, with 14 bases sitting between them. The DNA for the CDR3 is TGTGCCAGTAGTAGCCCCGACAGGTTGTACGAGCAGTACTTC. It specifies CASSSPDRLYEQYF.

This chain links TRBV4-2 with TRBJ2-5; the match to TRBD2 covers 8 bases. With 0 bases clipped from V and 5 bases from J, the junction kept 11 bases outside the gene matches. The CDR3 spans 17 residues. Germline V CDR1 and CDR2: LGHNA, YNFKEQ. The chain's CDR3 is CASSQDFWASGQETQYF. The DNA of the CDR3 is TGTGCCAGCAGCCAAGATTTTTGGGCTAGCGGGCAGGAGACCCAGTACTTC.

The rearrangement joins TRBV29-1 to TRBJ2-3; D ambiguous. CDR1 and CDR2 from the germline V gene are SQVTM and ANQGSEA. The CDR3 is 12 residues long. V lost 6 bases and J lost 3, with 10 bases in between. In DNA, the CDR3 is TGCAGCGTGTGGGTGACGACAGATACGCAGTATTTT. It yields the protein CSVWVTTDTQYF.

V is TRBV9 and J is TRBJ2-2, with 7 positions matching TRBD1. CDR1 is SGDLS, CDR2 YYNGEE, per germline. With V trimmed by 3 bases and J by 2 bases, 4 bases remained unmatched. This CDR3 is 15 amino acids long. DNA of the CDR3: TGTGCCAGCAGCGACGACAGGGTAAACACCGGGGAGCTGTTTTTT. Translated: CASSDDRVNTGELFF.

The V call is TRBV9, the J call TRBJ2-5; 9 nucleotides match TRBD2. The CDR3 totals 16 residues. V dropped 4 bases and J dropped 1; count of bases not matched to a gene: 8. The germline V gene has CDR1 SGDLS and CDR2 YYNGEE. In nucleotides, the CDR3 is TGTGCCAGCAGCCCCCCGGGACTAGCTTTCCAAGAGACCCAGTACTTC. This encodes CASSPPGLAFQETQYF.

The DNA of the CDR3 is TGTGCCATCAGCAACGGACTAGCGGTAGATACGCAGTATTTT. Translated, it gives CAISNGLAVDTQYF. This chain links TRBV10-3 with TRBJ2-3; 10 positions match TRBD2. The CDR3 has 14 amino acids. Trimming took 6 bases from V and 5 from J; bases not matched to a gene: 5. Germline values: CDR1 ENHRY, CDR2 SYGVKD.

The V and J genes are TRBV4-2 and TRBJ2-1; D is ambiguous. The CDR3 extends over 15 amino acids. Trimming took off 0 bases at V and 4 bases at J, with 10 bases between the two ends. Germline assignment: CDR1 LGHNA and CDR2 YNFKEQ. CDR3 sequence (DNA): TGTGCCAGCAGCCAAGAAGGGAAAGTTTACAATGAGCAGTTCTTC. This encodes CASSQEGKVYNEQFF.

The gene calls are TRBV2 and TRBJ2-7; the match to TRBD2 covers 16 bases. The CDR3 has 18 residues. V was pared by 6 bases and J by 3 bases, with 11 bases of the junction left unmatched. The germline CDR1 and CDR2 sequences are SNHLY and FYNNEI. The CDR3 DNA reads TGTGCCAGCAGAGCCGGGACTAGCGGGAGGGCCATTGTCTACGAGCAGTACTTC. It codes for CASRAGTSGRAIVYEQYF.

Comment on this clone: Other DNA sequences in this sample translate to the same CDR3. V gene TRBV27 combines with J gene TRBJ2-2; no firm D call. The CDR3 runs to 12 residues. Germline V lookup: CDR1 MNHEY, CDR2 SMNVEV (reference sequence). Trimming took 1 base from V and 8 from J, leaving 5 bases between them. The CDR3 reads CASSLLGGELFF. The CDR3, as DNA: TGTGCCAGCAGTTTATTGGGGGGGGAGCTGTTTTTT.

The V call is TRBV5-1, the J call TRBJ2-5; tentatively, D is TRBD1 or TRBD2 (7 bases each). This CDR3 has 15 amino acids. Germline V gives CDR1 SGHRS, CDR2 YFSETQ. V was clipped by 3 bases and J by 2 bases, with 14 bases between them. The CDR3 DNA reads TGCGCCAGCAGCTCCAGGGGGGGTTTTCAAGAGACCCAGTACTTC. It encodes CASSSRGGFQETQYF. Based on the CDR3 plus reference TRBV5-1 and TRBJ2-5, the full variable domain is KAGVTQTPRYLIKTRGQQVTLSCSPISGHRSVSWYQQTPGQGLQFLFEYFSETQRNKGNFPGRFSGRQFSNSRSEMNVSTLELGDSALYLCASSSRGGFQETQYFGPGTRLLVL.

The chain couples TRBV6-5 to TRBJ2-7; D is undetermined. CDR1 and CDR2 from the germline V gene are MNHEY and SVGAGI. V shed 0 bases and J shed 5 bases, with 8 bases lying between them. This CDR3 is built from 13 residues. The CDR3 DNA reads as TGTGCCAGCAGTTACTCGTTTCGGCACGAGCAGTACTTC. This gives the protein CASSYSFRHEQYF.

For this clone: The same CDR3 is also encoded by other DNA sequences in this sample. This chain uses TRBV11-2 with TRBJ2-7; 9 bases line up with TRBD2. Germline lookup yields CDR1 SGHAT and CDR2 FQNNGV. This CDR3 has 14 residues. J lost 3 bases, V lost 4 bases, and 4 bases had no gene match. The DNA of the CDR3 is TGTGCCAGCAGCTCGGGACTAGCAGGCTACGAGCAGTACTTC. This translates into CASSSGLAGYEQYF.

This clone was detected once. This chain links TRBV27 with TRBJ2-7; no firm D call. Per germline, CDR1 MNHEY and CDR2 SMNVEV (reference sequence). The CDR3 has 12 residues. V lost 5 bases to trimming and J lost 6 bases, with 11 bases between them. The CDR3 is CASSPDLGEQYF. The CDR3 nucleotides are TGTGCCAGCAGTCCCGACCTTGGCGAGCAGTACTTC.

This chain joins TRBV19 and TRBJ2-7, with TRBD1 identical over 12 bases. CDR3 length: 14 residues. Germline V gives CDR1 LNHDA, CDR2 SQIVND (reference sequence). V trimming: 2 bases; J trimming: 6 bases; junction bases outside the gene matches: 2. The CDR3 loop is CASSIPGQGAEQYF. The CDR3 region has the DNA TGTGCCAGTAGTATACCGGGACAGGGGGCCGAGCAGTACTTC.

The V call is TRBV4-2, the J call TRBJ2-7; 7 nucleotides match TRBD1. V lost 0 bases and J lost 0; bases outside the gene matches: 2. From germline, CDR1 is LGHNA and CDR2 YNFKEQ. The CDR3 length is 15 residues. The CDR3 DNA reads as TGTGCCAGCAGCCAAGAAGACAGGGTCTCCTACGAGCAGTACTTC. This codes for CASSQEDRVSYEQYF.

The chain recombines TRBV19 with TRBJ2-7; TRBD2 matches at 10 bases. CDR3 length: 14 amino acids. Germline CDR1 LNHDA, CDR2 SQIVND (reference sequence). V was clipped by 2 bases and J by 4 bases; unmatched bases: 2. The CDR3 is CASSIRTSGYEQYF. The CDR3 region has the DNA TGTGCCAGTAGTATAAGGACTAGCGGTTACGAGCAGTACTTC.

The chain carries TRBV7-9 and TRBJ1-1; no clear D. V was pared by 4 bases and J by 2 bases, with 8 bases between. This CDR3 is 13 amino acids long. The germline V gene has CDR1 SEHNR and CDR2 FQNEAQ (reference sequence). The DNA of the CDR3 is TGTGCCAGCAGCTCATCCGTTAACACTGAAGCTTTCTTT. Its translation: CASSSSVNTEAFF.

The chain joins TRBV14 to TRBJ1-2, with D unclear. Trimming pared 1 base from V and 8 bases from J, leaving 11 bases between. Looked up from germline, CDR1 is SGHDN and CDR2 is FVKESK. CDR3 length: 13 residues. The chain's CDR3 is CASSQVRAQGYTF. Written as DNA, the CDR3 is TGTGCCAGCAGCCAAGTCCGGGCACAAGGCTACACCTTC.